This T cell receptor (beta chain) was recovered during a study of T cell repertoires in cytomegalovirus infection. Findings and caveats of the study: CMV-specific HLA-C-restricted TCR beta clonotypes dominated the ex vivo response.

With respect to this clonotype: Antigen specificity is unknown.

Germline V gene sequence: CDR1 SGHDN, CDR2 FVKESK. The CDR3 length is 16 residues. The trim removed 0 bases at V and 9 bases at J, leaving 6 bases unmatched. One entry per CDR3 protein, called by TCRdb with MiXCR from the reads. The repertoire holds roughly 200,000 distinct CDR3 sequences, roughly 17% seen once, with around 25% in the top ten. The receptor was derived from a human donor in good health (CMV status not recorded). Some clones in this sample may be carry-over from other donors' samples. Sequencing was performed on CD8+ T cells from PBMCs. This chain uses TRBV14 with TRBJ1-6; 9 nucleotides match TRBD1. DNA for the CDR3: TGTGCCAGCAGCCAAGAGGGGACAGGGAGAAGTTCACCCCTCCACTTT. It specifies CASSQEGTGRSSPLHF.